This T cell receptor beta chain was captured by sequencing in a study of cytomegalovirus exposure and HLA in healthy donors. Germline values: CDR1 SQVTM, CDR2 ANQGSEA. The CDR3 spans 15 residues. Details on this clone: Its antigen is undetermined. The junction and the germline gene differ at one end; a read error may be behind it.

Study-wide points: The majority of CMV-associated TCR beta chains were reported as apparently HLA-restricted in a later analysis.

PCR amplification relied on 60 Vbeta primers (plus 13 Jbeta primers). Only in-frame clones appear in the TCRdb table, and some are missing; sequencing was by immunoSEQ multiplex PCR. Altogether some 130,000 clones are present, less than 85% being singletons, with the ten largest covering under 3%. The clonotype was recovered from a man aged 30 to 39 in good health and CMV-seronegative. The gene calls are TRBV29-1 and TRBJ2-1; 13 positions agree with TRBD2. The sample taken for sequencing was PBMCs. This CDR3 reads CSVEGTSGTYNEQFF. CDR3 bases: TGCAGCGTCGAAGGGACTAGCGGGACCTACAATGAGCAGTTCTTC.